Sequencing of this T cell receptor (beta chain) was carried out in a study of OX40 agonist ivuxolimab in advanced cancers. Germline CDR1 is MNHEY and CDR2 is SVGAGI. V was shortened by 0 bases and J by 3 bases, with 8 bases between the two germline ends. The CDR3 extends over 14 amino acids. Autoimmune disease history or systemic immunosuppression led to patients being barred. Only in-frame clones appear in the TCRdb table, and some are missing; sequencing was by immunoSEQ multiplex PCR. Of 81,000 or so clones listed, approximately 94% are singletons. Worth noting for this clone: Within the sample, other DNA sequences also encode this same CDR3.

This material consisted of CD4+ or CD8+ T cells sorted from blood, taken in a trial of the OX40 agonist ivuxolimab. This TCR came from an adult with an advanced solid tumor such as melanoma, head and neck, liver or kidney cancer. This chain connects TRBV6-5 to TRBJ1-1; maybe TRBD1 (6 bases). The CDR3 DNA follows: TGTGCCAGCAGTTACTCCAGGGGCGACACTGAAGCTTTCTTT. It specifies CASSYSRGDTEAFF.